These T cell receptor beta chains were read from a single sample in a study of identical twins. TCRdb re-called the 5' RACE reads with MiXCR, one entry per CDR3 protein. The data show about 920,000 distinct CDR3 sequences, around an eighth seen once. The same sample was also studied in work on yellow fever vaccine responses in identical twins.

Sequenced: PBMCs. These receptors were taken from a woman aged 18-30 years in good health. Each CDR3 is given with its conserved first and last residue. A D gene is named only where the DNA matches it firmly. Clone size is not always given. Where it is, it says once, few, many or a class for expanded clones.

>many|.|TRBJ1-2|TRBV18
TGTGCCAGCTCACCACCCCGTAGGGAGCTATATGGCTACACCTTC
CASSPPRRELYGYTF
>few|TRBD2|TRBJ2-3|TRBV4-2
TGTGCCAGCAGCCAAGATACAGCGGGGGTGACAGATACGCAGTATTTT
CASSQDTAGVTDTQYF
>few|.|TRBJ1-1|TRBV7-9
TGTGCCAGCAGCCCCTCGAGGTTTAACACTGAAGCTTTCTTT
CASSPSRFNTEAFF
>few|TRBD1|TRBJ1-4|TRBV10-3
TGTGCCATCAGTGAATCAAGGGGGACAGCTAATGAAAAACTGTTTTTT
CAISESRGTANEKLFF
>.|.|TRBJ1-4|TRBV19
TGTGCCAGTAGTTACGAGGCTAATGAAAAACTGTTTTTT
CASSYEANEKLFF
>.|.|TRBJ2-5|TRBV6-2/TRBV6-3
TGTGCCAGCATTCTCAGGGGCACTATCTACGGCGAGACCCAGTACTTC
CASILRGTIYGETQYF
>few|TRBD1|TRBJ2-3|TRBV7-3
TGTGCCAGCAGGAGACAGGGTAAAGATACGCAGTATTTT
CASRRQGKDTQYF
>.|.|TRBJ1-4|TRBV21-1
TGTGCCAGCAGCAGAAAGGGGGCAACTAATGAAAAACTGTTTTTT
CASSRKGATNEKLFF
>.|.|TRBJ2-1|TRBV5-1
TGCGCCAGCAGCATGAGCGGTCACTCCTACAATGAGCAGTTCTTC
CASSMSGHSYNEQFF
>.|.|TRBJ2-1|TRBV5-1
TGCGCCAGCAGCCTCGAGGGGGGTGGGGCCGACAATGAGCAGTTCTTC
CASSLEGGGADNEQFF
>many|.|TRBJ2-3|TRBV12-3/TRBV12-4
TGTGCCAGCAGTGCCGGAGTAGGTACGCAGTATTTT
CASSAGVGTQYF
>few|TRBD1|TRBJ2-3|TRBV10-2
TGCGCCACCGCCGGGACAGGGCCCACAGATACGCAGTATTTT
CATAGTGPTDTQYF
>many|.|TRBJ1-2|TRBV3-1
TGTGCCAGCAGCCAAGTCCACGACGGCTACACCTTC
CASSQVHDGYTF
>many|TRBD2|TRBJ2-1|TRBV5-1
TGCGCCAGCAGCTCCACTGGACTAGCTCGTTCCAATGAGCAGTTCTTC
CASSSTGLARSNEQFF
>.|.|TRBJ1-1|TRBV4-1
TGCGCCAGCAGCCCCCAGGGGTTCACTGAAGCTTTCTTT
CASSPQGFTEAFF
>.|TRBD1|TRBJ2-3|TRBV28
TGTGCCAGCAGTGGGACAGGGGAGGACACAGATACGCAGTATTTT
CASSGTGEDTDTQYF
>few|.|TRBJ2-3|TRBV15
TGTGCCACCAGCAGAGCGCGGGATACCTCAGATACGCAGTATTTT
CATSRARDTSDTQYF
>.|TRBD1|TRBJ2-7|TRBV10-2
TGCGCCAGCGTCCAGTCAGGGGGAATCGAGCAGTACTTC
CASVQSGGIEQYF
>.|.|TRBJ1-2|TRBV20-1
TGCAGTGCCGAGGGGGTTTACGGCGGCTACACCTTC
CSAEGVYGGYTF
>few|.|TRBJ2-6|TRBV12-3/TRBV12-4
TGTGCCAGCAGTTTCACGTTGGGCTCTGGGGCCAACGTCCTGACTTTC
CASSFTLGSGANVLTF
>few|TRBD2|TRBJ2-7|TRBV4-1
TGCGCCAGCAGCCAAAATGGGGACCCTAGCGGGAGATCCTACGAGCAGTACTTC
CASSQNGDPSGRSYEQYF
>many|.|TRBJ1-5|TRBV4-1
TGCGCCAGCAGCCAAGAGGGGCAGGGGAGCAATCAGCCCCAGCATTTT
CASSQEGQGSNQPQHF
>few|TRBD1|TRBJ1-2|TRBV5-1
TGCGCCAGCAGCGGACAGGGCTCTAACTATGGCTACACCTTC
CASSGQGSNYGYTF
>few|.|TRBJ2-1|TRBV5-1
TGCGCCAGCAGCCTCGTGGACCAAGCCTACAATGAGCAGTTCTTC
CASSLVDQAYNEQFF
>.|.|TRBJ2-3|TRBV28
TGTGCCAGCAGTTCCCGACAGTCTAGCACAGATACGCAGTATTTT
CASSSRQSSTDTQYF
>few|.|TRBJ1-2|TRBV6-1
TGTGCCAGCAGTCCCCGGGACATCCTTGGCTACACCTTC
CASSPRDILGYTF
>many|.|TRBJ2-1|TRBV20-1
TGCAGTGCCTCCCGGGACTCCTCGCAGGGTGAGCAGTTCTTC
CSASRDSSQGEQFF
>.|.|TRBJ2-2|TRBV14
TGTGCCAGCAGCCAAATTGCCAGGGCCACCGGGGAGCTGTTTTTT
CASSQIARATGELFF
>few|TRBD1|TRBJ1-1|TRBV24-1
TGTGCCACCAGGGGACAGGGTAGCACTGAAGCTTTCTTT
CATRGQGSTEAFF
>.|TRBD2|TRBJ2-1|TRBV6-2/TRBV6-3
TGTGCCAGCAGCTGGTCTAGCGGGAGGACGAACAATGAGCAGTTCTTC
CASSWSSGRTNNEQFF
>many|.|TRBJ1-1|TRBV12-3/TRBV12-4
TGTGCCAGCAGTTCCCTAGTCACTGAAGCTTTCTTT
CASSSLVTEAFF
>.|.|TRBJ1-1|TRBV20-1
TGCAGTGCTCCGACAGGTTCGGGTACGACTGAAGCTTTCTTT
CSAPTGSGTTEAFF
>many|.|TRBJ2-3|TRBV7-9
TGTGCCAGCAGCCCCCGGAGCGGTAGCACAGATACGCAGTATTTT
CASSPRSGSTDTQYF
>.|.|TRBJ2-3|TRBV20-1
TGCAGTGCTAGAACTACCAGGAGGCGCGTTGGGGTGGGAACCACAGATACGCAGTATTTT
CSARTTRRRVGVGTTDTQYF
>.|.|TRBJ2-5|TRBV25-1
TGTGCCAGCAGTTCTCCGGGAGAACTAGAGACCCAGTACTTC
CASSSPGELETQYF
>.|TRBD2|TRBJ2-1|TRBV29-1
TGCAGCGTTGGGACTAGGCTGACCAGTGAGCAGTTCTTC
CSVGTRLTSEQFF
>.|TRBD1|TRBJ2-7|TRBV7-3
TGTGCCAGCAGCAACGGACAGGGGTTCTCCTACGAGCAGTACTTC
CASSNGQGFSYEQYF
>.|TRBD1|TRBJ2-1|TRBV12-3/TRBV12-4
TGTGCCAGCAGTCGGGATCGAGGGGACAGGGACTCCTACAATGAGCAGTTCTTC
CASSRDRGDRDSYNEQFF
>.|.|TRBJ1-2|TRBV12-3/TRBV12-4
TGTGCCAGCAGCCCCTTGGGGGGATCCAACTATGGCTACACCTTC
CASSPLGGSNYGYTF
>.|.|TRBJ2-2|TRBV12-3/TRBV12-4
TGTGCCAGCACGGGCAGGGGACGAATCTCCGGGGAGCTGTTTTTT
CASTGRGRISGELFF
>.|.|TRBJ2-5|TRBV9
TGTGCCAGCAGCACACCCGCCCCGGTAGAGACCCAGTACTTC
CASSTPAPVETQYF
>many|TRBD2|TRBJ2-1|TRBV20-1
TGCAGTGCTAGAGATCCGCTAGCGGGAGTATCAAATGAGCAGTTCTTC
CSARDPLAGVSNEQFF
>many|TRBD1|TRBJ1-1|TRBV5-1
TGTGCCAGCAGCTTGACAGGGTTGAACACTGAAGCTTTCTTT
CASSLTGLNTEAFF
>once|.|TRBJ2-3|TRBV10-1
TGCGCCAGCAGTGAGTCGCGGCTGACAGATACGCAGTATTTT
CASSESRLTDTQYF
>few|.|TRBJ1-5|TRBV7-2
TGTGCCAGCAGCTTAACGGGACCGTGGAATCAGCCCCAGCATTTT
CASSLTGPWNQPQHF
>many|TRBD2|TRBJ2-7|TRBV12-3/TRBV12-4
TGTGCCAGCAGTAAAGCGGGACTCAGCTCCTACGAGCAGTACTTC
CASSKAGLSSYEQYF
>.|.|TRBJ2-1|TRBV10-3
TGTGCCATCAGTGAGTTAAATGAGCAGTTCTTC
CAISELNEQFF
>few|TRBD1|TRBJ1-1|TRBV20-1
TGCAGTGCTAGAGAGGACAGGGGGGTGGGCACTGAAGCTTTCTTT
CSAREDRGVGTEAFF
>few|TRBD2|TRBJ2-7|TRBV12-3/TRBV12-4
TGTGCCAGCAGCCCCGGGACTAGCGGGAGCCCCTGGAGGGAGCAGTACTTC
CASSPGTSGSPWREQYF
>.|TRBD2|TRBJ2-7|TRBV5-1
TGCGCCAGCAGCGGGGGGACTAGCGGCCCCTTCTACGAGCAGTACTTC
CASSGGTSGPFYEQYF
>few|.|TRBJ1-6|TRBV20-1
TGCAGTGCTAGAGATAGGGGAGGCTTTGACAATTCACCCCTCCACTTT
CSARDRGGFDNSPLHF
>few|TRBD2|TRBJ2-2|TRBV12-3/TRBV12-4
TGTGCCAACAAGCGGGGGGATGGAACCGGGGAGCTGTTTTTT
CANKRGDGTGELFF